A selection of T cell receptor beta chains follows, all from one sample in a study of CD8+ T cells in alopecia areata. Generated by immunoSEQ multiplex PCR, the TCRdb table keeps only in-frame clones and is missing some. This sample carries 110,000 or so clones, under 65% of them seen once, and the ten largest clones take 20% to 25%. Sequencing was carried out using NKG2D-low CD8+ T cells sorted from blood. These receptors were obtained from a human donor with alopecia areata. Both conserved end residues are part of each CDR3. Each record gives: clone size, V gene, J gene, D gene, CDR3 DNA, CDR3 protein. The D gene is left open where the match is weak. Clone size, where shown, is once, few, many, or a class for clones that have expanded.

clone_size: few
v_call: TRBV7-9
j_call: TRBJ2-2
d_call: NA
cdr3_nt: TGTGCCAGCAGCCTCGTGCGGACCTTGGGGGGAAACACCGGGGAGCTGTTTTTT
cdr3_aa: CASSLVRTLGGNTGELFF

clone_size: NA
v_call: TRBV23-1
j_call: TRBJ2-4
d_call: NA
cdr3_nt: TGCGCCAGAGCCCGGGGACACTTC
cdr3_aa: CARARGHF

clone_size: NA
v_call: TRBV10-3
j_call: TRBJ2-7
d_call: NA
cdr3_nt: TGTGCCATCAGTGAGTCCGGAGGCTACGAGCAGTACTTC
cdr3_aa: CAISESGGYEQYF

clone_size: few
v_call: TRBV7-3
j_call: TRBJ2-1
d_call: TRBD2
cdr3_nt: TGTGCCAGCAGCTTAAACGTCGGGGGGGGACCCTACAATGAGCAGTTCTTC
cdr3_aa: CASSLNVGGGPYNEQFF

clone_size: NA
v_call: TRBV29-1
j_call: TRBJ2-3
d_call: TRBD1
cdr3_nt: TGCAGCGTTGAAGGCGGACAGGGGTATCCGCAGTATTTT
cdr3_aa: CSVEGGQGYPQYF

clone_size: NA
v_call: TRBV27
j_call: TRBJ2-7
d_call: NA
cdr3_nt: TGTGCCAGCAGTTTATCCCCGCGGCGCTTTTACGAGCAGTACTTC
cdr3_aa: CASSLSPRRFYEQYF

clone_size: NA
v_call: TRBV9
j_call: TRBJ2-1
d_call: NA
cdr3_nt: TGTGCCAGCAGCGTAGGCAGACTAGACAATGAGCAGTTCTTC
cdr3_aa: CASSVGRLDNEQFF

clone_size: NA
v_call: TRBV25-1
j_call: TRBJ2-7
d_call: NA
cdr3_nt: TGTGCCAGCAGTACACCTTTCTACGAGCAGTACTTC
cdr3_aa: CASSTPFYEQYF

clone_size: once
v_call: TRBV27
j_call: TRBJ2-2
d_call: NA
cdr3_nt: TGTGCCAGCAGCCCTAAATGGGGGGACACCGGGGAGCTGTTTTTT
cdr3_aa: CASSPKWGDTGELFF

clone_size: NA
v_call: TRBV11-2
j_call: TRBJ2-7
d_call: NA
cdr3_nt: TGTGCCAGCAGCCGAAATCGACCGTCGGACTACGAGCAGTACTTC
cdr3_aa: CASSRNRPSDYEQYF

clone_size: NA
v_call: TRBV7-2
j_call: TRBJ2-7
d_call: NA
cdr3_nt: TGTGCCAGCAGCTTGTCCGACGAGTTCTTGAACGAGCAGTACTTC
cdr3_aa: CASSLSDEFLNEQYF

clone_size: NA
v_call: TRBV20-1
j_call: TRBJ1-1
d_call: NA
cdr3_nt: TGCAGTGCTGAATGGGGTAATGAAGCTTTCTTT
cdr3_aa: CSAEWGNEAFF

clone_size: NA
v_call: TRBV7-8
j_call: TRBJ1-5
d_call: NA
cdr3_nt: TGTGCCAGCAGAGGGGGTGCGGGGGATAGCAATCAGCCCCAGCATTTT
cdr3_aa: CASRGGAGDSNQPQHF

clone_size: NA
v_call: TRBV5-6
j_call: TRBJ1-1
d_call: NA
cdr3_nt: TGTGCCAGCAGCTTGGGAGACCCGACAATTAAAGCTTTCTTT
cdr3_aa: CASSLGDPTIKAFF

clone_size: NA
v_call: TRBV4-1
j_call: TRBJ1-5
d_call: NA
cdr3_nt: TGCGCCAGCAGCCAAGATCGGGCGTCTAGCAATCAGCCCCAGCATTTT
cdr3_aa: CASSQDRASSNQPQHF

clone_size: NA
v_call: TRBV6-1
j_call: TRBJ2-1
d_call: NA
cdr3_nt: TGTGCCAGCATGAGAAGTGAGCAGTTCTTC
cdr3_aa: CASMRSEQFF

clone_size: NA
v_call: TRBV28
j_call: TRBJ2-7
d_call: NA
cdr3_nt: TGTGCCAGCAGTTTGGGCACTGGCGAGCAGTACTTC
cdr3_aa: CASSLGTGEQYF

clone_size: few
v_call: TRBV4-1
j_call: TRBJ2-3
d_call: NA
cdr3_nt: TGCGCCAGCAGCCAGGACCTCCTAGCGCGCACAGATACGCAGTATTTT
cdr3_aa: CASSQDLLARTDTQYF

clone_size: few
v_call: TRBV7-3
j_call: TRBJ2-3
d_call: NA
cdr3_nt: TGTGCCAGCAGCTCAACAGGGGGGGACACAGATACGCAGTATTTT
cdr3_aa: CASSSTGGDTDTQYF

clone_size: NA
v_call: TRBV28
j_call: TRBJ2-3
d_call: NA
cdr3_nt: TGTACTACAGTTGTCACAGATACGCAGTATTTT
cdr3_aa: CTTVVTDTQYF

clone_size: few
v_call: TRBV4-1
j_call: TRBJ2-3
d_call: NA
cdr3_nt: TGCGCCAGCAGCCTTGACCCGTTGGCAGATACGCAGTATTTT
cdr3_aa: CASSLDPLADTQYF

clone_size: few
v_call: TRBV21-1
j_call: TRBJ2-5
d_call: NA
cdr3_nt: TGTGCCAGCAGCAAAGAGGACAGGGGGCCCTGGGTCAGGGAGACCCAGTACTTC
cdr3_aa: CASSKEDRGPWVRETQYF

clone_size: NA
v_call: TRBV9
j_call: TRBJ1-2
d_call: TRBD1
cdr3_nt: TGTGCCAGCAGCGGAGGGGACAGGGAGTATGGCTACACCTTC
cdr3_aa: CASSGGDREYGYTF

clone_size: few
v_call: TRBV28
j_call: TRBJ1-2
d_call: NA
cdr3_nt: TGTGCCAGCAGAGACTTTCCCTTATCTGATGGCTACACCTTC
cdr3_aa: CASRDFPLSDGYTF

clone_size: NA
v_call: TRBV5-1
j_call: TRBJ2-7
d_call: NA
cdr3_nt: TGCGCCAGCAGCTTAACCCAGAACGAGCAGTACTTC
cdr3_aa: CASSLTQNEQYF

clone_size: NA
v_call: TRBV27
j_call: TRBJ2-7
d_call: NA
cdr3_nt: TGTGCCAGCAGTTTATCGACCGGGGGGCTTGAGCAGTACTTC
cdr3_aa: CASSLSTGGLEQYF

clone_size: NA
v_call: TRBV5-1
j_call: TRBJ2-2
d_call: NA
cdr3_nt: TGCGCCAGCAGCTTGGGCCTATCGGCAGCACCCACCGGGGAGCTGTTTTTT
cdr3_aa: CASSLGLSAAPTGELFF

clone_size: NA
v_call: TRBV7-9
j_call: TRBJ2-1
d_call: NA
cdr3_nt: TGTGCCAGCAGCTTTTACGATCACAATGAGCAGTTCTTC
cdr3_aa: CASSFYDHNEQFF

clone_size: NA
v_call: TRBV27
j_call: TRBJ2-7
d_call: TRBD1
cdr3_nt: TGTGCCAGTAGACAGGGACCTATGTACGAGCAGTACTTC
cdr3_aa: CASRQGPMYEQYF

clone_size: NA
v_call: TRBV27
j_call: TRBJ2-7
d_call: TRBD2
cdr3_nt: TGTGCCAGCCGTTCGGGTAGCGGGAGGGTAAACGAGCAGTACTTC
cdr3_aa: CASRSGSGRVNEQYF

clone_size: NA
v_call: TRBV5-1
j_call: TRBJ1-2
d_call: TRBD1
cdr3_nt: TGCGCCAGCAGCTATTCCGGGACAGACTATGGCTACACCTTC
cdr3_aa: CASSYSGTDYGYTF

clone_size: NA
v_call: TRBV29-1
j_call: TRBJ1-1
d_call: NA
cdr3_nt: TGCAGCGTTCGTTCAGGGAACATGAACACTGAAGCTTTCTTT
cdr3_aa: CSVRSGNMNTEAFF

clone_size: few
v_call: TRBV13
j_call: TRBJ2-7
d_call: TRBD2
cdr3_nt: TGTGCCAGCAGCTTGAGGACTAGCGGGCAATACGAGCAGTACTTC
cdr3_aa: CASSLRTSGQYEQYF

clone_size: once
v_call: TRBV4-1
j_call: TRBJ2-1
d_call: NA
cdr3_nt: TGCGCCAGCAGCCTCAACAATGAGCAGTTCTTC
cdr3_aa: CASSLNNEQFF

clone_size: once
v_call: TRBV5-1
j_call: TRBJ2-1
d_call: TRBD2
cdr3_nt: TGCGCCAGCAGCATAGGACTAGCGAGATACAATGAGCAGTTCTTC
cdr3_aa: CASSIGLARYNEQFF

clone_size: NA
v_call: TRBV11-2
j_call: TRBJ1-2
d_call: NA
cdr3_nt: TGTGCCAGCAGTTCCCCCTATGGCTACACCTTC
cdr3_aa: CASSSPYGYTF

clone_size: few
v_call: TRBV14
j_call: TRBJ2-3
d_call: NA
cdr3_nt: TGTGCCAGCAGCCAAGAAGGTGGGATTGGAACAGATACGCAGTATTTT
cdr3_aa: CASSQEGGIGTDTQYF

clone_size: few
v_call: TRBV28
j_call: TRBJ2-1
d_call: NA
cdr3_nt: TGTGCCAGCAGTTTGTCCCCAGGTAGGGTCTACAATGAGCAGTTCTTC
cdr3_aa: CASSLSPGRVYNEQFF

clone_size: NA
v_call: TRBV19
j_call: TRBJ2-7
d_call: NA
cdr3_nt: TGTGCCAGTAGAGCCTCGGCAGGGAACGCCTACGAGCAGTACTTC
cdr3_aa: CASRASAGNAYEQYF

clone_size: NA
v_call: TRBV27
j_call: TRBJ2-5
d_call: NA
cdr3_nt: TGTGCCAGCAGTTTGCTAAGGACGCGGGAGACCCAGTACTTC
cdr3_aa: CASSLLRTRETQYF

clone_size: few
v_call: TRBV14
j_call: TRBJ2-3
d_call: NA
cdr3_nt: TGTGCCAGCAGCCAACTTCAGGGTCATACGCAGTATTTT
cdr3_aa: CASSQLQGHTQYF

clone_size: few
v_call: TRBV7-9
j_call: TRBJ2-7
d_call: TRBD2
cdr3_nt: TGTGCCAGCAGCGCCCCGGAGCGGGAGACCTACGAGCAGTACTTC
cdr3_aa: CASSAPERETYEQYF

clone_size: NA
v_call: TRBV4-1
j_call: TRBJ2-3
d_call: NA
cdr3_nt: TGCGCCAGCAGCCAAGAAAGGACAGTCCGGGATACGCAGTATTTT
cdr3_aa: CASSQERTVRDTQYF

clone_size: NA
v_call: TRBV4-1
j_call: TRBJ2-7
d_call: NA
cdr3_nt: TGCGCCAGCAGCTCTATTCGGGACGGATCCTACGAGCAGTACTTC
cdr3_aa: CASSSIRDGSYEQYF

clone_size: NA
v_call: TRBV2
j_call: TRBJ2-5
d_call: NA
cdr3_nt: TGTGCCAGCGGGGCCCAGACGGGGCAGTACTTC
cdr3_aa: CASGAQTGQYF

clone_size: NA
v_call: TRBV6-5
j_call: TRBJ1-1
d_call: NA
cdr3_nt: TGTGCCAGCAGTGGACGGGATAGCATGAACACTGAAGCTTTCTTT
cdr3_aa: CASSGRDSMNTEAFF

clone_size: many
v_call: TRBV19
j_call: TRBJ2-1
d_call: TRBD2
cdr3_nt: TGTGCCAGTAGTATCACCAGGACTAGCCATGAGCAGTTCTTC
cdr3_aa: CASSITRTSHEQFF

clone_size: NA
v_call: TRBV25-1
j_call: TRBJ2-7
d_call: NA
cdr3_nt: TGTGCCAGCAGCCTGGCCTACGAGCAGTACTTC
cdr3_aa: CASSLAYEQYF